This is a list of T cell receptor beta chains from one sample in a study of response to subunit inactivated influenza vaccine. From the RT-PCR reads, TCRdb called clonotypes with MiXCR, one entry per CDR3 protein. The sample yields roughly 760,000 distinct CDR3 sequences, 21% seen once. Sequenced material: PBMCs from blood, taken about 5 days after vaccination. Every receptor here comes from a man aged 45-60 years who received an inactivated influenza vaccine. Both conserved end residues are part of each CDR3. D genes are given only for firm matches. Some rows have no size entry. The others give once, few or many, or a class for an expanded clone.

CDR3 protein: CASSPLVAGSTDTQYF
V gene: TRBV27
clone size: few
J gene: TRBJ2-3
D gene: TRBD2

CDR3 protein: CSVEDRLSGTQETQYF
V gene: TRBV29-1
clone size: .
J gene: TRBJ2-5
D gene: TRBD2

CDR3 protein: CASSLDWGSTDTQYF
V gene: TRBV7-9
clone size: few
J gene: TRBJ2-3
D gene: .

CDR3 protein: CASSLIGGGNSPLHF
V gene: TRBV7-6
clone size: few
J gene: TRBJ1-6
D gene: .

CDR3 protein: CASSLVLTGDNEQFF
V gene: TRBV7-9
clone size: .
J gene: TRBJ2-1
D gene: TRBD1

CDR3 protein: CASSLDRVTDTQYF
V gene: TRBV5-1
clone size: many
J gene: TRBJ2-3
D gene: .

CDR3 protein: CASSYSRTEYGYTF
V gene: TRBV6-5
clone size: .
J gene: TRBJ1-2
D gene: .

CDR3 protein: CASSSLAGPAETQYF
V gene: TRBV7-2
clone size: few
J gene: TRBJ2-5
D gene: TRBD2

CDR3 protein: CSTTPSGARETQYF
V gene: TRBV20-1
clone size: .
J gene: TRBJ2-5
D gene: TRBD2

CDR3 protein: CASSYSGDRAIYEQYF
V gene: TRBV6-5
clone size: once
J gene: TRBJ2-7
D gene: TRBD1

CDR3 protein: CSASSNLAKNIQYF
V gene: TRBV20-1
clone size: .
J gene: TRBJ2-4
D gene: .

CDR3 protein: CASSSGGLTGYTF
V gene: TRBV27
clone size: .
J gene: TRBJ1-2
D gene: .

CDR3 protein: CASSRRTVGQGAGEQYF
V gene: TRBV5-1
clone size: .
J gene: TRBJ2-7
D gene: TRBD1

CDR3 protein: CSASDRAYGYTF
V gene: TRBV29-1
clone size: .
J gene: TRBJ1-2
D gene: TRBD1

CDR3 protein: CASSLLAGSSYNEQFF
V gene: TRBV27
clone size: many
J gene: TRBJ2-1
D gene: TRBD2

CDR3 protein: CASAGGTTDTQYF
V gene: TRBV2
clone size: few
J gene: TRBJ2-3
D gene: TRBD2

CDR3 protein: CASSYSAGTALNNEQFF
V gene: TRBV3-1
clone size: .
J gene: TRBJ2-1
D gene: .

CDR3 protein: CATSDLRSSMDEQFF
V gene: TRBV24-1
clone size: few
J gene: TRBJ2-1
D gene: .

CDR3 protein: CASSYSPNEQFF
V gene: TRBV6-2/TRBV6-3
clone size: many
J gene: TRBJ2-1
D gene: .

CDR3 protein: CSVRGGLSYNEQFF
V gene: TRBV29-1
clone size: few
J gene: TRBJ2-1
D gene: TRBD2

CDR3 protein: CSARAGRWVTGELFF
V gene: TRBV20-1
clone size: .
J gene: TRBJ2-2
D gene: .

CDR3 protein: CASSVGTGRNEQFF
V gene: TRBV7-2
clone size: .
J gene: TRBJ2-1
D gene: TRBD1

CDR3 protein: CAISESIAGNTGELFF
V gene: TRBV10-3
clone size: .
J gene: TRBJ2-2
D gene: TRBD2

CDR3 protein: CASRGPYGEKLFF
V gene: TRBV13
clone size: .
J gene: TRBJ1-4
D gene: .

CDR3 protein: CSAGRNSNQPQHF
V gene: TRBV20-1
clone size: .
J gene: TRBJ1-5
D gene: .

CDR3 protein: CASSSERGEETQYF
V gene: TRBV11-2
clone size: few
J gene: TRBJ2-5
D gene: TRBD2

CDR3 protein: CASSSLIRDLRETQYF
V gene: TRBV21-1
clone size: .
J gene: TRBJ2-5
D gene: .

CDR3 protein: CASSPQPAPGRETQYF
V gene: TRBV4-2
clone size: few
J gene: TRBJ2-5
D gene: .

CDR3 protein: CASSKDIFEGLAGGPQNEQYF
V gene: TRBV4-1
clone size: .
J gene: TRBJ2-7
D gene: TRBD2

CDR3 protein: CASSRGLAGADEQFF
V gene: TRBV5-1
clone size: few
J gene: TRBJ2-1
D gene: TRBD2

CDR3 protein: CASSYMFYEQYF
V gene: TRBV6-2/TRBV6-3
clone size: .
J gene: TRBJ2-7
D gene: .

CDR3 protein: CASSLVLTGENEQFF
V gene: TRBV11-2
clone size: .
J gene: TRBJ2-1
D gene: TRBD1

CDR3 protein: CATSSILLPGDQPQHF
V gene: TRBV15
clone size: few
J gene: TRBJ1-5
D gene: .

CDR3 protein: CASSQGPAGGRGLDTQYF
V gene: TRBV4-2
clone size: many
J gene: TRBJ2-3
D gene: TRBD2

CDR3 protein: CASKDKRVTDTQYF
V gene: TRBV25-1
clone size: few
J gene: TRBJ2-3
D gene: .

CDR3 protein: CASSPPGSGGEQFF
V gene: TRBV5-1
clone size: .
J gene: TRBJ2-1
D gene: TRBD2

CDR3 protein: CASSLVVGENTGELFF
V gene: TRBV5-1
clone size: .
J gene: TRBJ2-2
D gene: .

CDR3 protein: CASSPQGTGGYTF
V gene: TRBV7-9
clone size: .
J gene: TRBJ1-2
D gene: TRBD1

CDR3 protein: CSVERGPQETQYF
V gene: TRBV29-1
clone size: many
J gene: TRBJ2-5
D gene: TRBD1

CDR3 protein: CASSLDLRQQQYQETQYF
V gene: TRBV11-2
clone size: few
J gene: TRBJ2-5
D gene: .

CDR3 protein: CASSQDSGRRETQYF
V gene: TRBV4-2
clone size: .
J gene: TRBJ2-5
D gene: TRBD2

CDR3 protein: CASNLGGTTNTEVFF
V gene: TRBV5-1
clone size: few
J gene: TRBJ1-1
D gene: .

CDR3 protein: CASSLSPTGNYEQYF
V gene: TRBV5-1
clone size: many
J gene: TRBJ2-7
D gene: .

CDR3 protein: CSARTVANTGELFF
V gene: TRBV20-1
clone size: few
J gene: TRBJ2-2
D gene: .

CDR3 protein: CASTPLAGNTIYF
V gene: TRBV7-9
clone size: few
J gene: TRBJ1-3
D gene: .

CDR3 protein: CSAPSSRREGTDTQYF
V gene: TRBV20-1
clone size: few
J gene: TRBJ2-3
D gene: TRBD2

CDR3 protein: CASRPGDGGTEAFF
V gene: TRBV5-4
clone size: .
J gene: TRBJ1-1
D gene: .

CDR3 protein: CASSAGELFF
V gene: TRBV12-3/TRBV12-4
clone size: many
J gene: TRBJ2-2
D gene: .

CDR3 protein: CASSKGTSADTQYF
V gene: TRBV5-1
clone size: few
J gene: TRBJ2-3
D gene: .

CDR3 protein: CASSLPGQVDTQYF
V gene: TRBV7-2
clone size: many
J gene: TRBJ2-3
D gene: TRBD1

CDR3 protein: CASSLQTSGREGTTYEQYF
V gene: TRBV7-3
clone size: few
J gene: TRBJ2-7
D gene: TRBD2

CDR3 protein: CASRPDRITGELFF
V gene: TRBV7-9
clone size: .
J gene: TRBJ2-2
D gene: .

CDR3 protein: CASSSGLAGSYEQYF
V gene: TRBV12-3/TRBV12-4
clone size: many
J gene: TRBJ2-7
D gene: TRBD2

CDR3 protein: CASSWGTGGADTQYF
V gene: TRBV5-1
clone size: few
J gene: TRBJ2-3
D gene: TRBD1

CDR3 protein: CASSLAGMGGEQYF
V gene: TRBV7-9
clone size: few
J gene: TRBJ2-7
D gene: .

CDR3 protein: CSVDHGPTEAFF
V gene: TRBV29-1
clone size: few
J gene: TRBJ1-1
D gene: .

CDR3 protein: CASSFNGGAQETQYF
V gene: TRBV7-2
clone size: .
J gene: TRBJ2-5
D gene: TRBD2

CDR3 protein: CASAAGYNEQFF
V gene: TRBV7-9
clone size: few
J gene: TRBJ2-1
D gene: .

CDR3 protein: CASSLRDRPSEKLFF
V gene: TRBV3-1
clone size: few
J gene: TRBJ1-4
D gene: TRBD1

CDR3 protein: CASSSVGMVLFF
V gene: TRBV6-5
clone size: few
J gene: TRBJ2-2
D gene: .